A single sample is the source of the 20 T cell receptor beta chains below, sequenced in a study of blood T cell repertoires in COVID-19. Clones were read by immunoSEQ multiplex PCR, and TCRdb kept only the in-frame ones, dropping some. The sample carries tens of thousands of clones, roughly 84% recorded once. Material: peripheral blood. The origin of the receptors is a human donor in a cohort sampled during active COVID-19.

The genes are TRBV6-5 and TRBJ2-7; D is perhaps TRBD2 (6 bases). The CDR3 is 15 residues long. V was cut by 8 bases and J by 4 bases, with 21 bases left in between. Looked up from germline, CDR1 is MNHEY and CDR2 is SVGAGI. CDR3 DNA: TGTGCCAGCCGCATTATGGGACTGACATCTTACGAGCAGTACTTC. Residues: CASRIMGLTSYEQYF.

This chain links TRBV19 with TRBJ2-7; 7 bases fit TRBD2. V lost 6 bases, J lost 4 bases, and 12 bases stayed unmatched. Germline V gene sequence: CDR1 LNHDA, CDR2 SQIVND (reference sequence). The CDR3 covers 15 residues. Here the CDR3 reads CASSITSGAGYEQYF. CDR3 coding DNA: TGTGCCAGTAGCATCACGAGCGGGGCTGGTTACGAGCAGTACTTC.

The V gene is TRBV7-6, the J gene TRBJ1-2; 8 bases line up with TRBD1. The CDR3 consists of 15 residues. The J segment lost 3 bases and the V segment lost 5 bases, leaving 8 bases of the junction unmatched. Germline V gene sequence: CDR1 SGHVS, CDR2 FNYEAQ. CDR3 sequence: CASSPFRGRDYGYTF. In DNA, the CDR3 is TGTGCCAGCAGCCCCTTCAGGGGGCGAGACTATGGCTACACCTTC.

In DNA, the CDR3 is TGCGCCAGCAGTCCACAGGTTACCTACAATGAGCAGTTCTTC. Its protein product is CASSPQVTYNEQFF. The J gene is TRBJ2-1, the V gene TRBV10-2; TRBD1 is a possible D gene (5 bases). Trimming left V 5 bases short and J 2 bases short, with 10 bases between. CDR3 size: 14 residues. Germline V lookup: CDR1 WSHSY, CDR2 SAAADI.

The rearrangement uses TRBV3-1 (or the pseudogene TRBV3-2) and TRBJ1-1, with D possibly matching TRBD1 (6 bases). This CDR3 contains 15 residues. Germline loops: CDR1 LGHDT, CDR2 YNNKEL (reference sequence). The V and J ends lost 3 bases and 1 base respectively, with 12 bases between them. CDR3 sequence reads: CASSQPQGGNTEAFF. CDR3 DNA: TGTGCCAGCAGCCAGCCACAGGGTGGGAACACTGAAGCTTTCTTT.

The chain employs TRBV19 and TRBJ2-7; 9 nucleotides line up with TRBD2. Germline CDR1 reads LNHDA; CDR2 reads SQIVND (reference sequence). With V trimmed by 3 bases and J by 2 bases, 11 bases remained unmatched. The CDR3 covers 17 residues. The CDR3 loop is CASSIAAGGGGPYEQYF. The DNA of the CDR3 is TGTGCCAGTAGTATTGCAGCGGGAGGCGGGGGCCCCTACGAGCAGTACTTC.

The rearrangement links TRBV7-8 to TRBJ1-6; tentatively, D is TRBD1 (5 bases). Trimming took 3 bases from V and 13 from J, leaving 13 bases between them. This CDR3 has 13 residues. Germline loops: CDR1 SGHVS, CDR2 FQNEAQ. The CDR3 DNA follows: TGTGCCAGCAGCTTCGTTCACGGGGGGCCCCTCCACTTT. As protein: CASSFVHGGPLHF. Full variable domain (remainder filled in from reference TRBV7-8 and TRBJ1-6): GAGVSQSPRYKVAKRGQDVALRCDPISGHVSLFWYQQALGQGPEFLTYFQNEAQLDKSGLPSDRFFAERPEGSVSTLKIQRTQQEDSAVYLCASSFVHGGPLHFGNGTRLTVT.

This sequence joins TRBV15 and TRBJ2-7, with TRBD2 matching over 7 bases. Germline V lookup: CDR1 LNHNV, CDR2 YYDKDF (reference sequence). The V gene end was trimmed by 0 bases and the J gene end by 4 bases; junction bases not matched to a gene: 3. This CDR3 is 14 amino acids long. CDR3 protein: CATSRDPGGYEQYF. The CDR3 DNA sequence: TGTGCCACCAGCAGAGATCCGGGGGGTTACGAGCAGTACTTC.

The V and J genes are TRBV5-1 and TRBJ1-5, with 8 bases identical to TRBD1. Unmatched junction bases numbered 8, after V lost 0 bases and J lost 6 bases. The CDR3 loop spans 16 amino acids. Per germline, CDR1 SGHRS and CDR2 YFSETQ. This CDR3 is CASSLGTTTGAQPQHF. CDR3 in DNA: TGCGCCAGCAGCTTGGGGACAACGACAGGGGCTCAGCCCCAGCATTTT.

V is TRBV24-1 and J is TRBJ2-7, with D uncertain. The CDR3 extends over 14 amino acids. The germline V and J ends were trimmed by 7 bases and 0 bases, with 12 bases remaining between them. Germline V gives CDR1 KGHDR, CDR2 SFDVKD. CDR3 protein: CATSRQRSSYEQYF. CDR3 nucleotides: TGTGCCACCAGCCGCCAGAGGAGCTCCTACGAGCAGTACTTC.

The CDR3 sequence is CASSFARGGAGETQYF. Written as DNA, the CDR3 is TGTGCCAGCAGCTTTGCTCGAGGGGGGGCGGGAGAGACCCAGTACTTC. The chain employs TRBV7-2 and TRBJ2-5; tentatively, D is TRBD2 (7 bases). The V gene lost 3 bases and the J gene lost 4 bases, with 18 bases spanning the gap. CDR1 and CDR2 (germline): SGHTA, FQGNSA. The CDR3 consists of 16 residues.

In its sample, this clone was seen a few times. The chain has TRBV3-1 (or the pseudogene TRBV3-2) and TRBJ2-7; D perhaps matches TRBD1 (5 bases). V lost 3 bases and J 9 bases, leaving 12 bases between the germline ends. This CDR3 has 12 residues. Germline V lookup: CDR1 LGHDT, CDR2 YNNKEL (reference sequence). The CDR3 nucleotides read TGTGCCAGCAGCCACGGAGACAGAGGGCAGTACTTC. This codes for CASSHGDRGQYF.

V and J are TRBV30 and TRBJ1-2; 8 bases match TRBD1. The germline V gene encodes CDR1 GTSNPN and CDR2 SVGIG (reference sequence). V shed 2 bases and J 8 bases; nucleotides not matched to a gene: 7. The CDR3 spans 13 residues. This CDR3 is CAWSRDRPVGYTF. The CDR3 nucleotides are TGTGCCTGGAGTAGGGACAGGCCCGTCGGCTACACCTTC. The full variable domain, its missing parts supplied by reference TRBV30 and TRBJ1-2, is SQTIHQWPATLVQPVGSPLSLECTVEGTSNPNLYWYRQAAGRGLQLLFYSVGIGQISSEVPQNLSASRPQDRQFILSSKKLLLSDSGFYLCAWSRDRPVGYTFGSGTRLTVV.

The rearrangement links TRBV2 to TRBJ1-1; 9 positions match TRBD1. CDR1 and CDR2 from the germline V gene are SNHLY and FYNNEI. V trimming: 5 bases; J trimming: 6 bases; junction bases outside the gene matches: 4. The CDR3 sequence is 13 residues long. The CDR3 coding sequence is TGTGCCAGCAGTAGACAGGGGGGTCCTGAAGCTTTCTTT. This sequence encodes CASSRQGGPEAFF.

The chain is built from TRBV28 and TRBJ1-4, with 7 bases that match TRBD1. The CDR3 consists of 15 residues. CDR1 and CDR2 from the germline V gene are MDHEN and SYDVKM. Trimming cost V 6 bases and J 5 bases; bases outside gene matches: 9. CDR3 sequence: CASSPVQGRNEKLFF. CDR3 coding DNA: TGTGCCAGCAGCCCTGTACAGGGGAGGAATGAAAAACTGTTTTTT.

A single count supports this clone. V and J are TRBV27 and TRBJ2-3, with D perhaps matching TRBD1 (5 bases). The germline CDR1 and CDR2 sequences are MNHEY and SMNVEV (reference sequence). With 7 bases removed from V and 2 bases from J, the gap between germline ends came to 16 bases. CDR3 length: 15 residues. The CDR3: CASTPGTGHTDTQYF. The CDR3 nucleotides are TGTGCCAGCACCCCAGGCACAGGCCACACAGATACGCAGTATTTT.

The chain combines TRBV6-5 with TRBJ1-5, with D tentatively TRBD1 (5 bases). The CDR3 spans 13 residues. Trimming removed 8 bases at V and 4 bases at J, with 12 bases between. CDR1 is MNHEY, CDR2 SVGAGI, per germline. The CDR3 sequence is CASLDSLNQPQHF. As DNA, the CDR3 is TGTGCCAGCCTTGACAGCCTTAATCAGCCCCAGCATTTT.

DNA of the CDR3: TGTGCCAGCACCACAACAGGGGAGTACCAAGAGACCCAGTACTTC. Translated: CASTTTGEYQETQYF. The chain carries TRBV7-9 and TRBJ2-5; 7 bases are shared with TRBD1. Germline trimming cut 7 bases from V and 0 bases from J; bases unmatched to any gene: 8. CDR1 is SEHNR, CDR2 FQNEAQ, per germline (reference sequence). The CDR3 runs 15 residues.

The chain recombines TRBV27 with TRBJ2-7; 7 nucleotides align to TRBD1. The CDR3 is 13 residues long. J was trimmed by 1 base and V by 4 bases; bases with no gene match: 1. The V gene's germline CDR1 is MNHEY and CDR2 SMNVEV (reference sequence). The CDR3 loop is CASSWGQSYEQYF. DNA of the CDR3: TGTGCCAGCAGTTGGGGACAGTCCTACGAGCAGTACTTC.

The chain employs TRBV19 and TRBJ2-4; 15 bases are shared with TRBD2. The CDR3 contains 15 residues. CDR1 is LNHDA and CDR2 is SQIVND in the germline V gene (reference sequence). V was clipped by 10 bases and J by 9 bases; unmatched bases: 10. For the CDR3, the DNA is TGTGCCACCAACGGACTAGCGGGGGGGGAAGTCATTCAGTACTTC. Amino acid sequence: CATNGLAGGEVIQYF.